Sequencing of this T cell receptor (beta chain) was carried out in a study of vaccination and CD4 T cells after COVID-19. Across the whole study: Convalescent individuals numbered four females and six males, two being Hispanic. Researchers treated cells with overlapping spike peptides taken from SARS-CoV-2, HCoV-NL63, HCoV-OC43 and HCoV-229E. General study findings and limits: Data came from relatively few convalescent patients and lacked early post-infection timepoints.

The CDR3 spans 15 residues. Germline lookup yields CDR1 DFQATT and CDR2 SNEGSKA (reference sequence). V dropped 1 base and J dropped 2; count of bases not matched to a gene: 6. Indicated time point: late sampling 161 to 241 days after vaccination in three convalescent patients. Treatment meaning: roughly 10-day PBMC culture with coronavirus spike peptide pools or control peptides (ViraFEST assay). With peptide pools, ViraFEST first expanded antigen-specific T cells and afterwards sequenced their TCRs. Sequencing of DNA taken from cultured CD4+ T cells relied on the Oncomine TCR Beta short-read assay. One entry per CDR3 protein, called by TCRdb with MiXCR from the PCR reads. Among 20,000 to 25,000 distinct CDR3 sequences listed, roughly 44% were seen once. This clonotype was seen only a few times. Its specificity is not known.

The source material was CD4+ T cells from blood, cultured in vitro, sampled about 7 months after SARS-CoV-2 vaccination. This sequence was found in a human donor who had recovered from COVID-19. The J gene is TRBJ2-3, the V gene TRBV20-1; the match to TRBD2 covers 7 bases. CDR3 DNA sequence: TGCAGTGCTAGAGTTGGCGGGAGCGTCACAGATACGCAGTATTTT. Protein sequence: CSARVGGSVTDTQYF.